This is a list of T cell receptor beta chains from one sample in a study of shared clonotypes between healthy human individuals. Assay used: immunoSEQ multiplex PCR; TCRdb lists only in-frame clones, some missing. The table lists over 850,000 clones, about 80% of them singletons. Source material: memory CD4+ T cells from PBMCs. Receptors originate from a man between 18 and 35 years old in good health. Some clones in this sample may be carry-over from other donors' samples. CDR3s include the opening cysteine and the closing phenylalanine or tryptophan. Each record gives: J gene, clone size, V gene, CDR3 protein. Expanded clones get a size class; other rows say once, few or many, or leave the size out.

j_gene: TRBJ2-1; abundance: -; v_gene: TRBV29-1; CDR3aa: CSVAGLAGGRYNEQFF
j_gene: TRBJ1-5; abundance: once; v_gene: TRBV2; CDR3aa: CASSERRGSNQPQHF
j_gene: TRBJ2-1; abundance: once; v_gene: TRBV18; CDR3aa: CASSASTSGSAGMEQFF
j_gene: TRBJ1-1; abundance: -; v_gene: TRBV6-5; CDR3aa: CASSLSRGSTEAFF
j_gene: TRBJ1-2; abundance: -; v_gene: TRBV18; CDR3aa: CASSTNRVGYGYTF
j_gene: TRBJ2-2; abundance: once; v_gene: TRBV5-8; CDR3aa: CASSLARKLAGAGELFF
j_gene: TRBJ1-1; abundance: few; v_gene: TRBV18; CDR3aa: CAASGARNTEAFF
j_gene: TRBJ1-4; abundance: -; v_gene: TRBV19; CDR3aa: CASSINGRREKLFF
j_gene: TRBJ2-3; abundance: -; v_gene: TRBV30; CDR3aa: CAWSVARSSLGTDTQYF
j_gene: TRBJ1-6; abundance: -; v_gene: TRBV30; CDR3aa: CAWTETSYNSPLHF
j_gene: TRBJ2-7; abundance: -; v_gene: TRBV5-6; CDR3aa: CASRGETYEQYF
j_gene: TRBJ2-1; abundance: -; v_gene: TRBV15; CDR3aa: CATSTASGRVAYNEQFF
j_gene: TRBJ2-1; abundance: once; v_gene: TRBV27; CDR3aa: CASSRIAAYNEQFF
j_gene: TRBJ1-4; abundance: -; v_gene: TRBV19; CDR3aa: CASSLQGGAEKLFF
j_gene: TRBJ2-3; abundance: -; v_gene: TRBV5-8; CDR3aa: CASRREMWTDTQYF
j_gene: TRBJ1-1; abundance: few; v_gene: TRBV6-1; CDR3aa: CASSDIRGTEAFF
j_gene: TRBJ2-7; abundance: few; v_gene: TRBV5-1; CDR3aa: CASSLGQGNYEQYF
j_gene: TRBJ2-5; abundance: once; v_gene: TRBV18; CDR3aa: CASSPSSGRETQYF
j_gene: TRBJ2-6; abundance: -; v_gene: TRBV5-1; CDR3aa: CASSPTSTGAGANVLTF
j_gene: TRBJ2-3; abundance: -; v_gene: TRBV27; CDR3aa: CASSLFAVTSGGTDTQYF
j_gene: TRBJ1-5; abundance: -; v_gene: TRBV7-9; CDR3aa: CASSLTGEGQPQHF
j_gene: TRBJ1-2; abundance: -; v_gene: TRBV5-1; CDR3aa: CASSFTGERGYTF
j_gene: TRBJ2-2; abundance: -; v_gene: TRBV27; CDR3aa: CASSSSIAGGNTGELFF
j_gene: TRBJ2-6; abundance: -; v_gene: TRBV5-4; CDR3aa: CASSPTGAGANVLTF
j_gene: TRBJ1-3; abundance: -; v_gene: TRBV30; CDR3aa: CAWSVDRGPSSGNTIYF
j_gene: TRBJ1-1; abundance: -; v_gene: TRBV5-1; CDR3aa: CASSAGVSSGAEAFF
j_gene: TRBJ2-3; abundance: -; v_gene: TRBV30; CDR3aa: CAWSPGLAGGPDTQYF
j_gene: TRBJ2-5; abundance: -; v_gene: TRBV5-4; CDR3aa: CASSLRVGETQYF
j_gene: TRBJ2-5; abundance: -; v_gene: TRBV10-3; CDR3aa: CAISAGMQETQYF
j_gene: TRBJ2-2; abundance: -; v_gene: TRBV5-1; CDR3aa: CASSLQPGELFF
j_gene: TRBJ1-2; abundance: -; v_gene: TRBV2; CDR3aa: CASSSRRDTYGYTF
j_gene: TRBJ1-1; abundance: -; v_gene: TRBV7-6; CDR3aa: CASSPYVGSVNTEAFF
j_gene: TRBJ2-3; abundance: -; v_gene: TRBV10-2; CDR3aa: CASRTWDSRTDTQYF
j_gene: TRBJ1-1; abundance: -; v_gene: TRBV10-3; CDR3aa: CAISDRVLQNTEAFF
j_gene: TRBJ2-7; abundance: -; v_gene: TRBV6-1; CDR3aa: CASRELDRGQYF
j_gene: TRBJ2-1; abundance: -; v_gene: TRBV28; CDR3aa: CASRGRLAGSYNEQFF
j_gene: TRBJ1-3; abundance: -; v_gene: TRBV6-4; CDR3aa: CASSDDLRGIVNTIYF